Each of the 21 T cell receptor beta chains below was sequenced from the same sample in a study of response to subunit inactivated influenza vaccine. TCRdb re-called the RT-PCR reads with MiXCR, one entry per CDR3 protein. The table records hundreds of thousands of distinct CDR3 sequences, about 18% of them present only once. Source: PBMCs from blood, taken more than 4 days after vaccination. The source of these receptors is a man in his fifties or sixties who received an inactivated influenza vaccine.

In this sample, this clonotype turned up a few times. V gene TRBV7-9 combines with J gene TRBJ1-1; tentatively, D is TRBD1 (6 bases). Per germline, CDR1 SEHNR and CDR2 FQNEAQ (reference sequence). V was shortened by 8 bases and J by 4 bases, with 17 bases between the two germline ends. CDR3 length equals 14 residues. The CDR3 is CASEGGGAGTEAFF. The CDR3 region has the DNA TGTGCCAGCGAAGGGGGGGGAGCTGGCACTGAAGCTTTCTTT.

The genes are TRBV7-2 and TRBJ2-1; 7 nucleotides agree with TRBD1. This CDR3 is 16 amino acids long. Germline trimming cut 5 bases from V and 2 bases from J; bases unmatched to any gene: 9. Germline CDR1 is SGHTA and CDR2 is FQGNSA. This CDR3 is CASSPRTGVTYNEQFF. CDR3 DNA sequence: TGTGCCAGCAGCCCACGGACAGGAGTCACCTACAATGAGCAGTTCTTC.

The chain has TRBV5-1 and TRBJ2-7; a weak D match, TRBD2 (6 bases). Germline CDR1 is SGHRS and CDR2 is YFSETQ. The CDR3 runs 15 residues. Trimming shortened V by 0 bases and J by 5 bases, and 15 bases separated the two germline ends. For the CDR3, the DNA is TGCGCCAGCAGCTTGGAGGCGGGAATGTACCACGAGCAGTACTTC. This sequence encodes CASSLEAGMYHEQYF.

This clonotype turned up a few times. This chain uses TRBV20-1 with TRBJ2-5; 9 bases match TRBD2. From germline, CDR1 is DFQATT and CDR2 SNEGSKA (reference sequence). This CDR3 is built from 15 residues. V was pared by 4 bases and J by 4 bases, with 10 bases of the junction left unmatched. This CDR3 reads CSATVRGREGETQYF. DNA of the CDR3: TGCAGTGCTACCGTCCGCGGGAGGGAGGGAGAGACCCAGTACTTC.

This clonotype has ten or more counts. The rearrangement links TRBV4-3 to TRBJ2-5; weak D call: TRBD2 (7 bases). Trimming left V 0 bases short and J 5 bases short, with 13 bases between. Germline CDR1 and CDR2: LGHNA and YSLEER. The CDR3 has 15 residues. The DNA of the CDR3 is TGCGCCAGCAGCCAAGAGGGAGGGGGTTTGGAGACCCAGTACTTC. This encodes CASSQEGGGLETQYF.

The CDR3 loop reads CSARPGPVNTEAFF. CDR3 in DNA: TGCAGTGCTAGACCGGGACCGGTGAACACTGAAGCTTTCTTT. This chain uses TRBV20-1 with TRBJ1-1; maybe TRBD1 (5 bases). Germline assignment: CDR1 DFQATT and CDR2 SNEGSKA (reference sequence). V shed 2 bases and J shed 0 bases, with 10 bases lying between them. The CDR3 has 14 amino acids.

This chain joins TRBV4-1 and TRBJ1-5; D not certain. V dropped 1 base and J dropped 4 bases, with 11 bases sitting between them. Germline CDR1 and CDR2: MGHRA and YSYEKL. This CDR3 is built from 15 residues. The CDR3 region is CASSQGLIANQPQHF. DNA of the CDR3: TGCGCCAGCAGCCAAGGACTGATAGCAAATCAGCCCCAGCATTTT.

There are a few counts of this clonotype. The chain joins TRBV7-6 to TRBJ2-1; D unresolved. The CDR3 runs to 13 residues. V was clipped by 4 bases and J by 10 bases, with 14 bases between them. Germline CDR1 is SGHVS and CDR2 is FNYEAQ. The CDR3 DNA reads TGTGCCAGCAGCTCCTCTCGCCTGGTGGAGCAGTTCTTC. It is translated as CASSSSRLVEQFF.

The CDR3 is CASSQTGISYNSPLHF. CDR3 DNA: TGTGCCAGCAGCCAGACAGGGATATCCTATAATTCACCCCTCCACTTT. The V call is TRBV6-1, the J call TRBJ1-6; 7 positions match TRBD1. J gave up 1 base and V 6 bases, and 6 bases lay outside the gene matches. CDR1 and CDR2 from the germline V gene are MNHNS and SASEGT. The CDR3 runs to 16 residues.

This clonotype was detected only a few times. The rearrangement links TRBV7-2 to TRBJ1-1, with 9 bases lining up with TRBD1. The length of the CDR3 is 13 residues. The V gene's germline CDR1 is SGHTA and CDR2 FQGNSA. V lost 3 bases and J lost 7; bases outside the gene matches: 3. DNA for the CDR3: TGTGCCAGCAGCTTCCGACAGGGGGGTGAAGCTTTCTTT. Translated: CASSFRQGGEAFF. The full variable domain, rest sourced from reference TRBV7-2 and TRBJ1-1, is GAGVSQSPSNKVTEKGKDVELRCDPISGHTALYWYRQSLGQGLEFLIYFQGNSAPDKSGLPSDRFSAERTGGSVSTLTIQRTQQEDSAVYLCASSFRQGGEAFFGQGTRLTVV.

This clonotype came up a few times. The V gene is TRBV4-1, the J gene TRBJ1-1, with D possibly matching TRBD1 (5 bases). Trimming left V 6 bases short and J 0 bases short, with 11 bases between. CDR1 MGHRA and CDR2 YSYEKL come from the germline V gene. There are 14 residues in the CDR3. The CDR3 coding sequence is TGCGCCAGCAGGGGGGTGGGTATGAACACTGAAGCTTTCTTT. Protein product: CASRGVGMNTEAFF.

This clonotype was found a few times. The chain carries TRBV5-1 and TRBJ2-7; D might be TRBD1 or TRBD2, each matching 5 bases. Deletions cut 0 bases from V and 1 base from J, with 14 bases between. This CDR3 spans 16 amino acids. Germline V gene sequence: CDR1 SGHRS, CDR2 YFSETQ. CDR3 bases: TGCGCCAGCAGCTTGGCGGTCTCCGGGGCTTCCTACGAGCAGTACTTC. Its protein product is CASSLAVSGASYEQYF. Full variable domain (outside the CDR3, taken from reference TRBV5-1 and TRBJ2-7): KAGVTQTPRYLIKTRGQQVTLSCSPISGHRSVSWYQQTPGQGLQFLFEYFSETQRNKGNFPGRFSGRQFSNSRSEMNVSTLELGDSALYLCASSLAVSGASYEQYFGPGTRLTVT.

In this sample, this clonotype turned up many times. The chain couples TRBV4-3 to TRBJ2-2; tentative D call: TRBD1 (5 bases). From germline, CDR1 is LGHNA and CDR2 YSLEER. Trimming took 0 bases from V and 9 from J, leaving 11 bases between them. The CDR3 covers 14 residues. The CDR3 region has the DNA TGCGCCAGCAGCCAAGAGGGAAGGGGCCGGGAGCTGTTTTTT. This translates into CASSQEGRGRELFF.

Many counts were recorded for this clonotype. CDR3 in DNA: TGCGCCAGCAGCCCTACCGTACGGACTAGCTTCCAAGAGACCCAGTACTTC. It translates to CASSPTVRTSFQETQYF. The chain employs TRBV5-1 and TRBJ2-5, with TRBD2 matching 8 bases. The length of the CDR3 is 17 residues. The V gene end was trimmed by 4 bases and the J gene end by 1 base; junction bases not matched to a gene: 12. The germline V gene encodes CDR1 SGHRS and CDR2 YFSETQ.

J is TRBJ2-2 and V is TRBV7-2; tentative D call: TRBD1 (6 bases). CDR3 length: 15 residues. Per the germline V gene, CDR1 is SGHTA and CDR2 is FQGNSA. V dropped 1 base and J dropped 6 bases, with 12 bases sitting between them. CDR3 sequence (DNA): TGTGCCAGCAGCTTAGGTCGAGCAGGGGCCGGGGAGCTGTTTTTT. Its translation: CASSLGRAGAGELFF.

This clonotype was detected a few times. CDR3 DNA sequence: TGTGCCAGCAGCTTGACTAGCGGGAGGGCCCCAGATACGCAGTATTTT. Translation gives CASSLTSGRAPDTQYF. J is TRBJ2-3 and V is TRBV7-2; 14 positions agree with TRBD2. The V gene end was trimmed by 3 bases and the J gene end by 4 bases; junction bases not matched to a gene: 3. Germline lookup yields CDR1 SGHTA and CDR2 FQGNSA. This CDR3 has 16 amino acids.

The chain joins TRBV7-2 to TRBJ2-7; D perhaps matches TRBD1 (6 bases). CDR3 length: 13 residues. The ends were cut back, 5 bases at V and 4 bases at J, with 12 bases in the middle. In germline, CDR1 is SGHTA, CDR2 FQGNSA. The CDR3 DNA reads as TGTGCCAGCAGCGGATGGGACAATTACGAGCAGTACTTC. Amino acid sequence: CASSGWDNYEQYF.

The CDR3 DNA reads TGTGCCAGCAGTTTACAGGGATTAAATTCACCCCTCCACTTT. Translating gives CASSLQGLNSPLHF. V gene TRBV12-3 or TRBV12-4 combines with J gene TRBJ1-6, with a tentative D call TRBD1 (5 bases). Trimming stripped 2 bases from V and 7 bases from J, with 9 bases between. This CDR3 has 14 residues.

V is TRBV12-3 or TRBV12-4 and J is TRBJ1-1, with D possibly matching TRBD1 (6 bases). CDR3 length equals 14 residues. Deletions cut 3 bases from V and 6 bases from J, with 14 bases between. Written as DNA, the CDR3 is TGTGCCAGCAGTTTGTACCAGGGGATGGCTGAAGCTTTCTTT. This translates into CASSLYQGMAEAFF.

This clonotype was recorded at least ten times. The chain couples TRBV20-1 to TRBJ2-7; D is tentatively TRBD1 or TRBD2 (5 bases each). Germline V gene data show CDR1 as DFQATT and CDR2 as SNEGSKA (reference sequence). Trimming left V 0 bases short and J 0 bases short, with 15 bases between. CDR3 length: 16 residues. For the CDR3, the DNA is TGCAGTGCTAGAGACCGACGGGGCCCCTCCTCCTACGAGCAGTACTTC. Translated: CSARDRRGPSSYEQYF.

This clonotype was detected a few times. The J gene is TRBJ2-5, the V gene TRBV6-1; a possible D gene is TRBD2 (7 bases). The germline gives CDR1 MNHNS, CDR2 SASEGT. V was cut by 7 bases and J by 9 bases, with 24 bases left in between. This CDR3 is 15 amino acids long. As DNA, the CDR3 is TGTGCCAGCACCCACAGGGAGGGGCGGTTGGGAGCCCAGTACTTC. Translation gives CASTHREGRLGAQYF.